This passage covers 6 T cell receptor beta chains from one sample sequenced in a study of blood T cell repertoires in COVID-19. Sequenced by immunoSEQ multiplex PCR; TCRdb stores in-frame clones only, minus some. The sample consists of roughly 220,000 clones, around 80% of them appearing once. Sequenced sample: peripheral blood. These receptor sequences come from a woman aged 55-70 years who had recovered from COVID-19.

This chain links TRBV30 with TRBJ1-2; weak D call: TRBD1 (6 bases). The V gene lost 2 bases and the J gene lost 5 bases, with 18 bases spanning the gap. The V gene's germline CDR1 is GTSNPN and CDR2 SVGIG (reference sequence). The CDR3 is made up of 15 amino acids. The DNA of the CDR3 is TGTGCCTGGAGTAGGAGGACAGTTATTAGATATGGCTACACCTTC. Protein: CAWSRRTVIRYGYTF. The variable domain in full, with the rest retrieved from reference TRBV30 and TRBJ1-2, is SQTIHQWPATLVQPVGSPLSLECTVEGTSNPNLYWYRQAAGRGLQLLFYSVGIGQISSEVPQNLSASRPQDRQFILSSKKLLLSDSGFYLCAWSRRTVIRYGYTFGSGTRLTVV.

This rearrangement joins TRBV7-2 to TRBJ1-2; D unresolved. Per the germline V gene, CDR1 is SGHTA and CDR2 is FQGNSA. CDR3 size: 12 residues. The V end was cut by 1 base, the J end by 6 bases, with 6 bases between. CDR3 protein: CASSLELHGYTF. The CDR3 nucleotides read TGTGCCAGCAGCTTAGAACTCCATGGCTACACCTTC.

CDR3 in amino acids: CASRSPRGPGGCYGYTF. The CDR3 DNA follows: TGTGCCAGTAGGAGCCCCCGAGGCCCAGGGGGCTGCTATGGCTACACCTTC. The chain employs TRBV19 and TRBJ1-2; 8 nucleotides match TRBD1. The CDR3 runs 17 residues. CDR1 and CDR2 (germline): LNHDA, SQIVND (reference sequence). J was trimmed by 4 bases and V by 6 bases; bases with no gene match: 16.

V usage is TRBV2 and J usage is TRBJ1-5; no clear D. From germline, CDR1 is SNHLY and CDR2 FYNNEI. The CDR3 has 12 amino acids. V dropped 5 bases and J dropped 6 bases, with 8 bases sitting between them. The CDR3 protein is CASSLDIQPQHF. DNA for the CDR3: TGTGCCAGCAGTTTAGACATTCAGCCCCAGCATTTT.

J is TRBJ2-5 and V is TRBV2, with 15 bases fitting TRBD2. V gave up 6 bases and J gave up 5 bases; unmatched junction bases: 10. The CDR3 extends over 17 amino acids. From germline, CDR1 is SNHLY and CDR2 FYNNEI. The CDR3 reads CASSPGTSGGPWETQYF. In DNA, the CDR3 is TGTGCCAGCAGCCCCGGGACTAGCGGGGGGCCTTGGGAGACCCAGTACTTC.

This clone was seen more than once but under ten times. The rearrangement joins TRBV18 to TRBJ1-2; D is possibly TRBD1 (6 bases). Trimming removed 3 bases from V and 8 bases from J, with 10 bases in between. In germline, CDR1 is KGHSH, CDR2 LQKENI. The CDR3 has 12 residues. CDR3 DNA: TGTGCCAGCTCACCGGGGGCTCGGGGCTACACCTTC. It encodes CASSPGARGYTF.